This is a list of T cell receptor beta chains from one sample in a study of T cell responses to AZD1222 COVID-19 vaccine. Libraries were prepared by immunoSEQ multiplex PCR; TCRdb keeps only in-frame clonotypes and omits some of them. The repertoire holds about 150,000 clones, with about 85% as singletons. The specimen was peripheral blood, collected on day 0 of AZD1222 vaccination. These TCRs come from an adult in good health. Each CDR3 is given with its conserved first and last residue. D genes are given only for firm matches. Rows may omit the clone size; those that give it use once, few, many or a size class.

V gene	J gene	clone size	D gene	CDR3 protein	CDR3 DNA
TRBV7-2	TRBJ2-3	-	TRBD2	CASSPTGTSGGLTDTQYF	TGTGCCAGCAGCCCCACCGGGACTAGCGGGGGGCTCACAGATACGCAGTATTTT
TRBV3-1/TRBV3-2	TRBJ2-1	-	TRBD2	CASTLAGHEQFF	TGTGCCAGCACTCTAGCGGGGCATGAGCAGTTCTTC
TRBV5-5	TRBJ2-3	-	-	CASSQTGAPDTQYF	TGTGCCAGCAGCCAAACGGGGGCTCCAGATACGCAGTATTTT
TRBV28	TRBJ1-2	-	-	CASSLSGPYGYTF	TGTGCCAGCAGTTTATCCGGGCCCTATGGCTACACCTTC
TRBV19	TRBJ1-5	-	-	CASTNEGIQPQHF	TGTGCCAGTACCAATGAGGGAATTCAGCCCCAGCATTTT
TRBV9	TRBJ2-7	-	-	CASSSGWLSHEQYF	TGTGCCAGCAGCTCAGGGTGGCTAAGCCACGAGCAGTACTTC
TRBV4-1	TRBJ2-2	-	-	CASSQEHSGLAGELFF	TGCGCCAGCAGCCAAGAACATTCGGGTCTGGCCGGGGAGCTGTTTTTT
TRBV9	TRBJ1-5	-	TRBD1	CASSNGQDFNQPQHF	TGTGCCAGCAGCAACGGACAGGACTTCAATCAGCCCCAGCATTTT
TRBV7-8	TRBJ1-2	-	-	CASRPDSNYGYTF	TGTGCCAGCAGACCTGACAGCAACTATGGCTACACCTTC
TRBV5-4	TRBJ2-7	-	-	CASSFPPGAEQYF	TGTGCCAGCAGCTTCCCCCCCGGGGCCGAGCAGTACTTC
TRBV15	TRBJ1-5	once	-	CATSPPGAGFPQHF	TGTGCCACCAGCCCCCCGGGGGCTGGTTTTCCCCAGCATTTT
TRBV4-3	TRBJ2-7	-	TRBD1	CASSWDRETYEQYF	TGCGCCAGCAGCTGGGACAGGGAAACCTACGAGCAGTACTTC
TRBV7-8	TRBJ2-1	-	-	CASSLVDNEQFF	TGTGCCAGCAGCTTAGTAGACAATGAGCAGTTCTTC
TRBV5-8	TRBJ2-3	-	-	CASRDLQADTQYF	TGTGCCAGCAGGGACCTACAGGCAGATACGCAGTATTTT
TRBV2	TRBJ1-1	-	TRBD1	CASRGQGITEAFF	TGTGCCAGCAGGGGACAGGGGATCACTGAAGCTTTCTTT
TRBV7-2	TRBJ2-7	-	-	CASSYDGTTSYEQYF	TGTGCCAGCAGCTACGACGGGACAACTTCCTACGAGCAGTACTTC
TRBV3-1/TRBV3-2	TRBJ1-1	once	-	CASSPRGAGDTEAFF	TGTGCCAGCAGCCCGCGGGGGGCTGGTGACACTGAAGCTTTCTTT
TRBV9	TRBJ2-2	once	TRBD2	CASSVEGTSIGELFF	TGTGCCAGCAGCGTAGAGGGGACTAGTATCGGGGAGCTGTTTTTT
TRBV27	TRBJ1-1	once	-	CASSFGENTEAFF	TGTGCCAGCAGTTTCGGGGAGAACACTGAAGCTTTCTTT
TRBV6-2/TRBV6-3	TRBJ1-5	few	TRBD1	CASSNRQGGSGNQPQHF	TGTGCCAGCAGTAACAGACAGGGGGGATCGGGCAATCAGCCCCAGCATTTT
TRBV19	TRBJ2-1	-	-	CASKGGNYNEQFF	TGTGCCAGTAAAGGGGGAAACTACAATGAGCAGTTCTTC
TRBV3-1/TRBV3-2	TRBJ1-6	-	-	CASRTTGGALGSPLHF	TGTGCCAGCAGAACAACGGGAGGGGCGCTGGGTTCACCCCTCCACTTT
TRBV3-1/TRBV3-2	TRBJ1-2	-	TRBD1	CASSRQGTDYGYTF	TGTGCCAGCAGCCGACAGGGGACAGACTATGGCTACACCTTC
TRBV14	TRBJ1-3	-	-	CASSSGASGNTIYF	TGTGCCAGCAGCTCAGGGGCCTCTGGAAACACCATATATTTT
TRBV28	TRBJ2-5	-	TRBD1	CASSGPGQGDAETQYF	TGTGCCAGCAGTGGACCGGGACAGGGGGACGCAGAGACCCAGTACTTC
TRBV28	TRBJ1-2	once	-	CASRATVNYGYTF	TGTGCCAGCAGAGCCACAGTTAACTATGGCTACACCTTC
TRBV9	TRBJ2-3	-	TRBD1	CASSFRTGGTDTQYF	TGTGCCAGCAGCTTTCGGACAGGGGGGACAGATACGCAGTATTTT
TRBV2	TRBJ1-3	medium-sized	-	CASSDRRDHTIYF	TGTGCCAGCAGTGACCGCCGGGATCACACCATATATTTT
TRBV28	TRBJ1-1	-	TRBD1	CASRPPQGRGTEAFF	TGTGCCAGCAGGCCACCACAGGGGAGGGGAACTGAAGCTTTCTTT
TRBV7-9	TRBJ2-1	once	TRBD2	CASSLRNAGGHNEQFF	TGTGCCAGCAGCTTAAGGAATGCGGGGGGACACAATGAGCAGTTCTTC
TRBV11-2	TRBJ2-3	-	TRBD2	CASSLDSGGGTDTQYF	TGTGCCAGCAGCTTAGATAGTGGGGGAGGGACAGATACGCAGTATTTT
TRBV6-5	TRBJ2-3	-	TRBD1	CASSYPPRTGDTQYF	TGTGCCAGCAGTTACCCGCCCAGGACAGGAGATACGCAGTATTTT
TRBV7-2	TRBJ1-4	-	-	CASSFLGLTNEKLFF	TGTGCCAGCAGCTTCTTGGGGCTAACTAATGAAAAACTGTTTTTT
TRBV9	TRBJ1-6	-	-	CASSKWDTQRSPLHF	TGTGCCAGCAGCAAGTGGGACACGCAAAGGTCACCCCTCCACTTT
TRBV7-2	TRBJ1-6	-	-	CASSQDLSPLHF	TGTGCCAGCAGCCAGGACCTTTCACCCCTCCACTTT
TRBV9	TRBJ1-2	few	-	CASSVGRRLNYGYTF	TGTGCCAGCAGCGTAGGTCGGAGGCTGAACTATGGCTACACCTTC
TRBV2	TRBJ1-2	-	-	CASSRIPGPSYGYTF	TGTGCCAGCAGTCGAATCCCGGGACCGAGCTATGGCTACACCTTC
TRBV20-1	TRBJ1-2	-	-	CSASYGHGYTF	TGCAGTGCTAGTTACGGTCATGGCTACACCTTC
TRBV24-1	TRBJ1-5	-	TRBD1	CATSGTGVFLDKPQHF	TGTGCCACCAGTGGGACAGGGGTTTTTTTGGATAAGCCCCAGCATTTT
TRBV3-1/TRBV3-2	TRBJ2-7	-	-	CASSQARQSYEQYF	TGTGCCAGCAGCCAAGCCCGGCAGTCCTACGAGCAGTACTTC